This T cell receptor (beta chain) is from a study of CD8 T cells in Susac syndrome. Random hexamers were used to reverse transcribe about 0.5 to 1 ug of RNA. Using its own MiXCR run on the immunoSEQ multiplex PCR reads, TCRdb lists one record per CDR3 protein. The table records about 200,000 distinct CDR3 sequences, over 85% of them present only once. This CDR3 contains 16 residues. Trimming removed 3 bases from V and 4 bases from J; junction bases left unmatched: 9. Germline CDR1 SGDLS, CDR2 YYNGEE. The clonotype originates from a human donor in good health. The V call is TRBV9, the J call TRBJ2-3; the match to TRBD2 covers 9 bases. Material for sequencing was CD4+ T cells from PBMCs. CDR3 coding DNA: TGTGCCAGCAGCGCAGTAGCGGGAGCGGTTGCAGATACGCAGTATTTT. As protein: CASSAVAGAVADTQYF.